Below are 8 T cell receptor beta chains sequenced from a single sample in a study of STAT5B mutations in CD4+ large granular lymphocyte leukemia. The assay was immunoSEQ multiplex PCR, and TCRdb's table has in-frame clones only and misses some. The sample comprises around 26,000 clones, 74% of which are singletons, and roughly a tenth rests with the top ten. The sequencing input was CD4+ T cells from blood buffy coats. These receptors all stem from a human donor in good health.

The chain is built from TRBV11-2 and TRBJ2-1; D gene unclear. This CDR3 is 12 amino acids long. Trimming shortened V by 5 bases and J by 12 bases, and 14 bases separated the two germline ends. Germline loops: CDR1 SGHAT, CDR2 FQNNGV. This CDR3 reads CASSPFATRQFF. The DNA of the CDR3 is TGTGCCAGCAGCCCATTCGCTACGCGGCAGTTCTTC.

V is TRBV28 and J is TRBJ2-4, with TRBD1 matching over 8 bases. The trim removed 6 bases at V and 5 bases at J, leaving 6 bases unmatched. In germline, CDR1 is MDHEN, CDR2 SYDVKM. The CDR3 is 14 residues long. Here the CDR3 reads CASSRTQGENIQYF. CDR3 nucleotide sequence: TGTGCCAGCAGCCGAACACAGGGGGAAAACATTCAGTACTTC.

The chain carries TRBV5-6 and TRBJ2-7; TRBD1 might be the D (5 bases). CDR3 size: 14 residues. Germline V gene data show CDR1 as SGHDT and CDR2 as YYEEEE. Trimming removed 4 bases at V and 1 base at J, with 12 bases between. CDR3 nucleotide sequence: TGTGCCAGCAGCGCTCTGACAGATTCCTACGAGCAGTACGTC. Translation: CASSALTDSYEQYV.

The chain couples TRBV4-1 to TRBJ2-1; TRBD1 matches at 11 bases. The ends lost 1 base at V and 8 bases at J; junction bases unmatched: 7. This CDR3 has 16 residues. Looked up from germline, CDR1 is MGHRA and CDR2 is YSYEKL. CDR3 loop: CASSQVRTGGRDEQFF. The CDR3, as DNA: TGCGCCAGCAGCCAAGTCAGGACAGGGGGCCGCGATGAGCAGTTCTTC.

V and J are TRBV28 and TRBJ1-5; a possible D gene is TRBD1 (5 bases). From germline, CDR1 is MDHEN and CDR2 SYDVKM. The ends were cut back, 3 bases at V and 3 bases at J, with 9 bases in the middle. This CDR3 comprises 14 residues. In DNA form, the CDR3 reads TGTGCCAGCAGTTTTGCCAGGGACAATCAGCCCCAGCATTTT. Protein: CASSFARDNQPQHF.

This clone was recorded only once. One junction end does not reproduce the germline sequence, and a read error may be involved. The chain employs TRBV9 and TRBJ2-2, with D possibly being TRBD2 (5 bases). The CDR3 runs to 12 residues. Germline CDR1 SGDLS, CDR2 YYNGEE. The CDR3 spells CASSSLSRGAVF. CDR3 in DNA: TGTGCCAGCAGCTCCCTTAGCCGGGGAGCTGTTTTT. Using reference TRBV9 and TRBJ2-2 for the parts outside the CDR3, the full variable domain is DSGVTQTPKHLITATGQRVTLRCSPRSGDLSVYWYQQSLDQGLQFLIQYYNGEERAKGNILERFSAQQFPDLHSELNLSSLELGDSALYFCASSSLSRGAVFGEGSRLTVL.

This chain links TRBV19 with TRBJ2-7; no definite D call. In germline, CDR1 is LNHDA, CDR2 SQIVND (reference sequence). The CDR3 runs 13 residues. V was trimmed by 5 bases and J by 3 bases, leaving 11 bases between them. Here the CDR3 reads CASSPRGLYEQYF. CDR3 DNA sequence: TGTGCCAGTAGTCCCCGCGGCCTCTACGAGCAGTACTTC.

The gene calls are TRBV7-3 and TRBJ2-2; the D gene is possibly TRBD1 (5 bases). Germline V gives CDR1 SGHTA, CDR2 FQGTGA. Trimming left V 5 bases short and J 1 base short, with 8 bases between. The CDR3 runs 14 residues. CDR3 bases: TGTGCCAGCAGCCGCGGACAGAACACCGGGGAGCTGTTTTTT. Translation gives CASSRGQNTGELFF.